The 18 T cell receptor beta chains below all came from one sample that was sequenced in a study of CD8 T cells in Susac syndrome. Reverse transcription of roughly 0.5 to 1 ug RNA used random hexamers. MiXCR was run by TCRdb on the immunoSEQ multiplex PCR reads, yielding one entry per CDR3 protein. The top ten clones hold roughly 0.12% of a sample with around 190,000 distinct CDR3 sequences, 90% to 95% of them seen once. The sample consisted of CD4+ T cells from PBMCs. The receptor set was obtained from a human donor with Susac syndrome.

This sequence joins TRBV20-1 and TRBJ2-2; maybe TRBD2 (5 bases). V shed 1 base and J shed 6 bases, with 9 bases lying between them. The length of the CDR3 is 13 residues. Germline assignment: CDR1 DFQATT and CDR2 SNEGSKA (reference sequence). The DNA of the CDR3 is TGCAGTGCTAGAGCACTAGAACCCGGGGAGCTGTTTTTT. Translating gives CSARALEPGELFF.

The chain joins TRBV12-3 or TRBV12-4 to TRBJ1-1, with D maybe TRBD1 (5 bases). The CDR3 sequence is 12 residues long. The V and J ends lost 8 bases and 11 bases respectively, with 18 bases between them. Written as DNA, the CDR3 is TGTGCCAGCGGACACCGGATGTCGGGGGCTTTCTTT. It translates to CASGHRMSGAFF.

The J gene is TRBJ2-3, the V gene TRBV11-2, with D maybe TRBD2 (6 bases). Deletions cut 4 bases from V and 4 bases from J, with 21 bases between. The CDR3 has 17 amino acids. CDR1 SGHAT and CDR2 FQNNGV come from the germline V gene. CDR3 residues: CASSYTSDYLLADTQYF. The CDR3 DNA reads TGTGCCAGCAGCTATACCTCGGACTACTTGCTCGCAGATACGCAGTATTTT.

The chain joins TRBV5-4 to TRBJ2-6, with no clear D. CDR1 and CDR2 (germline): SGHNT, YYREEE (reference sequence). V lost 0 bases, J lost 2 bases, and 6 bases lay in between. The CDR3 runs 15 residues. The CDR3, as DNA: TGTGCCAGCAGCTTGGGTTTTGCTGGGGCCAACGTCCTGACTTTC. Residues: CASSLGFAGANVLTF.

J is TRBJ1-6 and V is TRBV2; no definite D call. Trimming left V 6 bases short and J 4 bases short, with 13 bases between. In germline, CDR1 is SNHLY, CDR2 FYNNEI. This CDR3 is built from 15 residues. In DNA, the CDR3 is TGTGCCAGCAGCGGCCAGGACCGATATAATTCACCCCTCCACTTT. Encoded protein: CASSGQDRYNSPLHF.

The chain joins TRBV30 to TRBJ2-7, with 7 bases lining up with TRBD1. Trimming removed 2 bases from V and 7 bases from J; junction bases left unmatched: 20. The germline V gene encodes CDR1 GTSNPN and CDR2 SVGIG (reference sequence). The length of the CDR3 is 17 residues. CDR3 residues: CAWSPPSGLQGQREQYF. The CDR3 DNA reads as TGTGCCTGGAGTCCCCCCTCCGGGTTACAGGGACAGAGGGAGCAGTACTTC. Looking up the rest from reference TRBV30 and TRBJ2-7 gives the full variable domain: SQTIHQWPATLVQPVGSPLSLECTVEGTSNPNLYWYRQAAGRGLQLLFYSVGIGQISSEVPQNLSASRPQDRQFILSSKKLLLSDSGFYLCAWSPPSGLQGQREQYFGPGTRLTVT.

The chain has TRBV27 and TRBJ2-1, with TRBD2 matching over 7 bases. This CDR3 contains 16 residues. Germline trimming cut 7 bases from V and 6 bases from J; bases unmatched to any gene: 15. From germline, CDR1 is MNHEY and CDR2 SMNVEV (reference sequence). The chain's CDR3 is CASTFGPRGEVNEQFF. In DNA, the CDR3 is TGTGCCAGCACCTTCGGTCCTCGGGGGGAAGTCAATGAGCAGTTCTTC.

The chain recombines TRBV11-1 with TRBJ2-3, with a possible D match to TRBD2 (6 bases). Germline lookup yields CDR1 SGHAT and CDR2 FQDESV (reference sequence). The CDR3 extends over 14 amino acids. Trimming removed 8 bases from V and 2 bases from J, with 14 bases in between. CDR3 region: CASAWRGNTDTQYF. Written as DNA, the CDR3 is TGTGCCAGCGCTTGGAGGGGCAACACAGATACGCAGTATTTT. Variable domain in full (rest from reference TRBV11-1 and TRBJ2-3): EAEVAQSPRYKITEKSQAVAFWCDPISGHATLYWYRQILGQGPELLVQFQDESVVDDSQLPKDRFSAERLKGVDSTLKIQPAELGDSAMYLCASAWRGNTDTQYFGPGTRLTVL.

V usage is TRBV10-3 and J usage is TRBJ2-5, with 9 positions matching TRBD2. Germline trimming cut 0 bases from V and 0 bases from J; bases unmatched to any gene: 8. Germline V gene lookup returns CDR1 ENHRY and CDR2 SYGVKD. The CDR3 loop spans 18 amino acids. The CDR3 DNA sequence: TGTGCCATCAGTGAGTCGGGCCTAGCGGGATCGTACCAAGAGACCCAGTACTTC. Amino acid sequence: CAISESGLAGSYQETQYF.

The chain carries TRBV10-1 and TRBJ2-1, with 9 bases identical to TRBD2. V was clipped by 0 bases and J by 7 bases; unmatched bases: 7. The CDR3 sequence is 16 residues long. Germline-derived CDR1 and CDR2 are WNHNN and SYGVQD (reference sequence). As DNA, the CDR3 is TGCGCCAGCAGTGAGTCAACGGGGGCGGGGGGGAATGAGCAGTTCTTC. Residues: CASSESTGAGGNEQFF.

This chain connects TRBV6-2 or TRBV6-3 to TRBJ2-5; TRBD1 matches 8 bases. The CDR3 spans 15 residues. The germline V gene has CDR1 MNHEY and CDR2 SVGEGT. J gave up 1 base and V 5 bases, and 6 bases lay outside the gene matches. The CDR3 region has the DNA TGTGCCAGCAGTCAGGGACAGGCCTTCCAAGAGACCCAGTACTTC. It is translated as CASSQGQAFQETQYF.

The V gene is TRBV6-5, the J gene TRBJ2-7; D gene ambiguous. The CDR3 is 12 amino acids. The V end lost 0 bases, the J end lost 6 bases, and 6 bases lay between the germline ends. Germline values: CDR1 MNHEY, CDR2 SVGAGI. The CDR3: CASSYSGFEQYF. The CDR3 region has the DNA TGTGCCAGCAGTTACTCCGGGTTCGAGCAGTACTTC.

The chain has TRBV7-2 and TRBJ1-4; 7 bases align to TRBD1. The CDR3 is 13 amino acids. The germline V gene has CDR1 SGHTA and CDR2 FQGNSA. The V and J ends lost 5 bases and 7 bases, in that order; junction bases with no gene match: 4. In DNA, the CDR3 is TGTGCCAGCAGCGACAGGGAGAGTGAAAAACTGTTTTTT. Protein sequence: CASSDRESEKLFF.

Note on this clonotype: One junction end does not reproduce the germline sequence, and a read error may be involved. The chain uses TRBV19 and TRBJ2-6; the match to TRBD1 covers 8 bases. This CDR3 comprises 17 residues. CDR1 and CDR2 (germline): LNHDA, SQIVND (reference sequence). Here the CDR3 DNA reads TGTGCCAGTAGCCGTGGGGCAGGGGGCAGAGGGGACAACGTCCTGACTTTC. Encoded protein: CASSRGAGGRGDNVLTF.

This chain connects TRBV12-3 or TRBV12-4 to TRBJ1-1; TRBD1 matches at 7 bases. The V and J ends lost 3 bases and 4 bases, in that order; junction bases with no gene match: 2. The CDR3 is 13 amino acids. CDR3 bases: TGTGCCAGCAGTTTCGGGACAGTCACTGAAGCTTTCTTT. Amino acid sequence: CASSFGTVTEAFF.

The chain employs TRBV18 and TRBJ2-2; D perhaps matches TRBD2 (6 bases). Trimming stripped 6 bases from V and 2 bases from J, with 13 bases between. CDR1 and CDR2 from the germline V gene are KGHSH and LQKENI. The CDR3 is 15 residues long. The CDR3 spells CASSPPRDNTGELFF. The CDR3 region has the DNA TGTGCCAGCTCCCCGCCGCGGGATAACACCGGGGAGCTGTTTTTT.

The table lists this clonotype with a count of one. The V gene is TRBV20-1, the J gene TRBJ2-1, with TRBD2 matching 9 bases. The CDR3 contains 15 residues. V was clipped by 0 bases and J by 9 bases; unmatched bases: 9. The germline V gene encodes CDR1 DFQATT and CDR2 SNEGSKA (reference sequence). CDR3 sequence (DNA): TGCAGTGCTAGAGAGTCGGCGGGGGGGCCGAGTGAGCAGTTCTTC. Its translation is CSARESAGGPSEQFF.

The chain has TRBV15 and TRBJ2-3, with 9 nucleotides matching TRBD2. Germline V CDR1 and CDR2: LNHNV, YYDKDF (reference sequence). After removal of 0 bases from V and 1 base from J, the junction contained 2 bases not matched to a gene. The CDR3 has 16 residues. CDR3 amino acids: CATSRDASGGTDTQYF. The CDR3 DNA sequence: TGTGCCACCAGCAGAGATGCTAGCGGGGGCACAGATACGCAGTATTTT.